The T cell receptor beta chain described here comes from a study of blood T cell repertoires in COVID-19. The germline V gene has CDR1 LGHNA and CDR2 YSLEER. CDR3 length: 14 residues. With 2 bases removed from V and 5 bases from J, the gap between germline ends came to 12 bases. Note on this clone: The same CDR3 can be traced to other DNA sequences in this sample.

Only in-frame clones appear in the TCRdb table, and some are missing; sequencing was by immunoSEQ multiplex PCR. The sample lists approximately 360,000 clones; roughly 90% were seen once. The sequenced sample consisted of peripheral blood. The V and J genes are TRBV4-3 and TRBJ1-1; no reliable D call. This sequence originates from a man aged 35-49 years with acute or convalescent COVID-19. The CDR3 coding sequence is TGCGCCAGCAGCCAATCCGGAGGGTGGACTGAAGCTTTCTTT. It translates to CASSQSGGWTEAFF.